These 4 T cell receptor beta chains originate from one sample sequenced in a study of T-cell reconstitution after alpha-beta-depleted transplantation in children. A TCRbeta library incorporating unique molecular identifiers was prepared. TCRdb passed the PCR reads through MiXCR, listing each CDR3 protein once. The sample lists around 270,000 distinct CDR3 sequences, 10% occurring once. The sequencing used PBMCs, collected before TCRalphabeta/CD19-depleted stem cell transplant. The receptors stem from a boy less than two years old with acute myeloid leukemia, due to receive a stem cell transplant.

The chain is built from TRBV9 and TRBJ2-2, with TRBD2 identical over 7 bases. With V trimmed by 1 base and J by 1 base, 7 bases remained unmatched. The CDR3 contains 17 residues. Germline V gene data show CDR1 as SGDLS and CDR2 as YYNGEE. CDR3 region: CASSVPSSGLNTGELFF. The CDR3, as DNA: TGTGCCAGCAGCGTACCCTCTAGCGGATTGAACACCGGGGAGCTGTTTTTT.

This clonotype has ten or more counts. The chain carries TRBV12-3 or TRBV12-4 and TRBJ1-4; D is possibly TRBD1 (6 bases). V was trimmed by 4 bases and J by 6 bases, leaving 12 bases between them. The CDR3 length is 14 residues. The CDR3: CASSWGTSHEKLFF. In nucleotides, the CDR3 is TGTGCCAGCAGTTGGGGGACATCCCATGAAAAACTGTTTTTT.

This clonotype has a count of ten or more. This sequence joins TRBV5-1 and TRBJ2-7; 9 nucleotides agree with TRBD1. Unmatched junction bases numbered 3, after V lost 0 bases and J lost 5 bases. Germline loops: CDR1 SGHRS, CDR2 YFSETQ. CDR3 size: 14 residues. The chain's CDR3 is CASSLAQGANEQYF. DNA of the CDR3: TGCGCCAGCAGCTTGGCACAGGGGGCAAACGAGCAGTACTTC.

This clonotype has ten or more counts. This sequence joins TRBV7-9 and TRBJ1-1, with 9 nucleotides matching TRBD1. This CDR3 has 14 amino acids. Trimming cost V 2 bases and J 4 bases; bases outside gene matches: 2. CDR1 and CDR2 from the germline V gene are SEHNR and FQNEAQ (reference sequence). CDR3 nucleotide sequence: TGTGCCAGCAGCTTATGGGACAGGGCCACTGAAGCTTTCTTT. Its translation: CASSLWDRATEAFF. Filled out from reference TRBV7-9 and TRBJ1-1, the complete variable domain reads DTGVSQNPRHKITKRGQNVTFRCDPISEHNRLYWYRQTLGQGPEFLTYFQNEAQLEKSRLLSDRFSAERPKGSFSTLEIQRTEQGDSAMYLCASSLWDRATEAFFGQGTRLTVV.